These 21 T cell receptor beta chains share one sample of origin, sequenced in a study of blood T cell repertoires in COVID-19. Produced via immunoSEQ multiplex PCR; TCRdb's table is partial and in-frame only. This sample has tens of thousands of clones; under 85% occur once, and the top ten carry around 2%. Sequenced input: peripheral blood. The receptors were gathered from a woman between 55 and 75 years old with acute or convalescent COVID-19.

The chain employs TRBV6-1 and TRBJ2-4; TRBD2 matches 8 bases. Germline V CDR1 and CDR2: MNHNS, SASEGT. The length of the CDR3 is 14 residues. The V segment lost 3 bases and the J segment 12 bases; nucleotides outside the gene matches: 10. The CDR3 bases are TGTGCCAGCAGTGACGGGGCTAGCGGGTTCAATCAGTACTTC. It is translated as CASSDGASGFNQYF.

The chain uses TRBV29-1 and TRBJ1-2; possible D gene TRBD1, 6 bases. V was cut by 4 bases and J by 5 bases, with 17 bases left in between. This CDR3 region has 14 residues. Germline CDR1 is SQVTM and CDR2 is ANQGSEA. CDR3 DNA: TGCAGCGTTGGGACACGGGACACTATATATGGCTACACCTTC. Its translation: CSVGTRDTIYGYTF. The entire variable domain, with the rest obtained from reference TRBV29-1 and TRBJ1-2, is as follows: SAVISQKPSRDICQRGTSLTIQCQVDSQVTMMFWYRQQPGQSLTLIATANQGSEATYESGFVIDKFPISRPNLTFSTLTVSNMSPEDSSIYLCSVGTRDTIYGYTFGSGTRLTVV.

The rearrangement joins TRBV5-6 to TRBJ2-1, with 13 bases lining up with TRBD2. Trimming at V came to 4 bases and at J to 4 bases, leaving 2 bases not matched to a gene. The CDR3 is 15 amino acids. CDR1 and CDR2 from the germline V gene are SGHDT and YYEEEE. CDR3 in amino acids: CASSKLAGGYNEQFF. Here the CDR3 DNA reads TGTGCCAGCAGCAAACTAGCGGGAGGGTACAATGAGCAGTTCTTC.

This chain uses TRBV4-1 with TRBJ2-2; no firm D call. V lost 5 bases and J lost 5, with 12 bases in between. CDR3 length: 14 amino acids. Germline CDR1 reads MGHRA; CDR2 reads YSYEKL. The CDR3 loop reads CASSAMQDTGELFF. The CDR3 coding sequence is TGCGCCAGCAGCGCTATGCAGGATACCGGGGAGCTGTTTTTT.

The J gene is TRBJ2-7, the V gene TRBV3-1 (or the pseudogene TRBV3-2), with D tentatively TRBD2 (5 bases). The CDR3 has 14 amino acids. V was trimmed by 1 base and J by 2 bases, leaving 9 bases between them. Germline V gives CDR1 LGHDT, CDR2 YNNKEL (reference sequence). CDR3 bases: TGTGCCAGCAGCCAAGGGCTAGCTGCCTACGAGCAGTACTTC. Its translation is CASSQGLAAYEQYF.

The rearrangement joins TRBV27 to TRBJ1-2, with 7 bases identical to TRBD1. This CDR3 comprises 15 residues. J gave up 4 bases and V 4 bases, and 9 bases lay outside the gene matches. Germline V lookup: CDR1 MNHEY, CDR2 SMNVEV (reference sequence). The CDR3 loop reads CASSSWVTGAYGYTF. In nucleotides, the CDR3 is TGTGCCAGCAGTTCTTGGGTTACAGGGGCCTATGGCTACACCTTC.

This chain links TRBV7-2 with TRBJ1-6; D perhaps matches TRBD1 (5 bases). From germline, CDR1 is SGHTA and CDR2 FQGNSA. Trimming took off 2 bases at V and 7 bases at J, with 21 bases between the two ends. The CDR3 consists of 18 residues. In nucleotides, the CDR3 is TGTGCCAGCAGCTTACAGCCGATGGGACTGAACAAAAATTCACCCCTCCACTTT. This encodes CASSLQPMGLNKNSPLHF.

The J gene is TRBJ2-3, the V gene TRBV27; D is uncertain. Trimming took 3 bases from V and 5 from J, leaving 9 bases between them. The CDR3 is 13 residues long. Germline V CDR1 and CDR2: MNHEY, SMNVEV (reference sequence). The CDR3 here is CASSFSLRDTQYF. In nucleotides, the CDR3 is TGTGCCAGCAGTTTTTCCCTTCGAGATACGCAGTATTTT.

The genes are TRBV9 and TRBJ2-1; D is perhaps TRBD2 (6 bases). V lost 3 bases and J lost 6, with 22 bases in between. Germline V CDR1 and CDR2: SGDLS, YYNGEE. CDR3 length equals 17 residues. Written as DNA, the CDR3 is TGTGCCAGCAGCGCTTCGAACCGCGCCGGGACTTCCAATGAGCAGTTCTTC. This codes for CASSASNRAGTSNEQFF.

The gene calls are TRBV4-2 and TRBJ1-4; D remains ambiguous. The V end lost 0 bases, the J end lost 8 bases, and 4 bases lay between the germline ends. Looked up from germline, CDR1 is LGHNA and CDR2 is YNFKEQ. The CDR3 is 12 residues long. CDR3 protein: CASSQDREKLFF. In nucleotides, the CDR3 is TGTGCCAGCAGCCAAGACCGGGAAAAACTGTTTTTT.

This chain links TRBV28 with TRBJ2-1; TRBD2 aligns across 13 bases. The CDR3 spans 16 residues. V gave up 9 bases and J gave up 6 bases; unmatched junction bases: 11. CDR1 MDHEN and CDR2 SYDVKM come from the germline V gene. CDR3 DNA: TGTGCCAGTGGAACCCCCGGACTAGCGGGAGTCAATGAGCAGTTCTTC. It codes for CASGTPGLAGVNEQFF.

The chain uses TRBV2 and TRBJ1-4; the D gene is possibly TRBD1 (5 bases). The length of the CDR3 is 15 residues. The germline V gene encodes CDR1 SNHLY and CDR2 FYNNEI. Trimming pared 4 bases from V and 1 base from J, leaving 10 bases between. CDR3 protein: CASSVYQGTNEKLFF. The CDR3 coding sequence is TGTGCCAGCAGTGTTTATCAGGGAACTAATGAAAAACTGTTTTTT.

The chain couples TRBV12-3 or TRBV12-4 to TRBJ1-5, with a weak D call TRBD1 (5 bases). This CDR3 contains 13 residues. Trimming cost V 8 bases and J 2 bases, with 10 bases left between them. CDR3 residues: CASQGGGNQPQHF. For the CDR3, the DNA is TGTGCCAGCCAGGGCGGAGGCAATCAGCCCCAGCATTTT.

The rearrangement links TRBV30 to TRBJ2-5; possibly TRBD2 for D (5 bases). V shed 5 bases and J shed 7 bases, with 14 bases lying between them. Germline CDR1 GTSNPN, CDR2 SVGIG (reference sequence). The CDR3 extends over 12 amino acids. The CDR3 DNA reads TGTGCCTGGGGGCCGTCTAGCCGGACCCAGTACTTC. It translates to CAWGPSSRTQYF.

The chain employs TRBV25-1 and TRBJ1-6; 7 nucleotides align to TRBD1. The CDR3 is made up of 15 amino acids. V lost 3 bases, J lost 9 bases, and 8 bases stayed unmatched. CDR1 and CDR2 from the germline V gene are MGHDK and SYGVNS. The DNA of the CDR3 is TGTGCCAGCAGTGACGACAGGGTTGCGGGTTCACCCCTCCACTTT. Its protein product is CASSDDRVAGSPLHF.

The chain uses TRBV19 and TRBJ1-1, with D unresolved. The V end was cut by 7 bases, the J end by 0 bases, with 12 bases between. Germline values: CDR1 LNHDA, CDR2 SQIVND (reference sequence). The CDR3 totals 14 residues. Written as DNA, the CDR3 is TGTGCCAGTACTAAGGAGCTCCTGAACACTGAAGCTTTCTTT. It yields the protein CASTKELLNTEAFF.

The chain recombines TRBV19 with TRBJ1-2, with a tentative D call TRBD1 (6 bases). Germline CDR1 and CDR2: LNHDA and SQIVND (reference sequence). The CDR3 spans 16 residues. V was shortened by 1 base and J by 3 bases, with 15 bases between the two germline ends. This CDR3 is CASSIASGGWDYGYTF. The CDR3 coding sequence is TGTGCCAGTAGTATAGCGTCGGGGGGCTGGGACTATGGCTACACCTTC.

The V and J genes are TRBV29-1 and TRBJ1-4; 9 bases fit TRBD1. CDR1 and CDR2 (germline): SQVTM, ANQGSEA. V trimming: 6 bases; J trimming: 6 bases; junction bases outside the gene matches: 5. There are 13 residues in the CDR3. The CDR3 here is CSVRTGVDEKLFF. For the CDR3, the DNA is TGCAGCGTCCGGACAGGGGTGGATGAAAAACTGTTTTTT.

This CDR3 reads CASSWQAFYGYTF. Written as DNA, the CDR3 is TGTGCCAGCAGTTGGCAGGCTTTCTATGGCTACACCTTC. The chain carries TRBV28 and TRBJ1-2; the D is unclear. CDR1 is MDHEN, CDR2 SYDVKM, per germline. Trimming removed 4 bases at V and 4 bases at J, with 10 bases between. The CDR3 is made up of 13 amino acids.

This chain uses TRBV15 with TRBJ2-5; 16 positions match TRBD2. The CDR3 has 19 amino acids. Germline CDR1 reads LNHNV; CDR2 reads YYDKDF (reference sequence). V shed 4 bases and J 4 bases; nucleotides not matched to a gene: 12. The CDR3 loop reads CATSNPGTSGGVLRETQYF. CDR3 bases: TGTGCCACCAGCAATCCCGGGACTAGCGGGGGGGTTCTTCGAGAGACCCAGTACTTC.

The V and J genes are TRBV5-1 and TRBJ2-6; D is uncertain. The length of the CDR3 is 18 residues. With 0 bases removed from V and 1 base from J, the gap between germline ends came to 14 bases. Germline-derived CDR1 and CDR2 are SGHRS and YFSETQ. CDR3 region: CASSLDGPRFSGANVLTF. As DNA, the CDR3 is TGCGCCAGCAGCTTGGACGGTCCACGATTTTCTGGGGCCAACGTCCTGACTTTC.